A single sample is the source of the 15 T cell receptor beta chains below, sequenced in a study of response to subunit inactivated influenza vaccine. TCRdb redid the calling of the RT-PCR reads with MiXCR, one entry per CDR3 protein. The sample holds more than 550,000 distinct CDR3 sequences, roughly 10% seen once. The sample was PBMCs from blood, taken on the day of vaccination. These receptors originate from a man aged 50 or older who received an inactivated influenza vaccine.

This clonotype was recorded many times. The CDR3 nucleotides are TGTGCCAGTAGTTATCGACGGCGACCTAATGAAAAACTGTTTTTT. It is translated as CASSYRRRPNEKLFF. The chain couples TRBV19 to TRBJ1-4; D remains unclear. The V gene lost 5 bases and the J gene lost 3 bases, with 13 bases spanning the gap. Germline V lookup: CDR1 LNHDA, CDR2 SQIVND (reference sequence). CDR3 length equals 15 residues. The whole variable domain, remainder taken from reference TRBV19 and TRBJ1-4, is DGGITQSPKYLFRKEGQNVTLSCEQNLNHDAMYWYRQDPGQGLRLIYYSQIVNDFQKGDIAEGYSVSREKKESFPLTVTSAQKNPTAFYLCASSYRRRPNEKLFFGSGTQLSVL.

This rearrangement joins TRBV19 to TRBJ1-6, with 9 nucleotides matching TRBD1. Germline V gene sequence: CDR1 LNHDA, CDR2 SQIVND (reference sequence). Trimming at V came to 5 bases and at J to 0 bases, leaving 8 bases not matched to a gene. The length of the CDR3 is 18 residues. CDR3 nucleotide sequence: TGTGCCAGTAGTTCGACAGGGGGGACCCTCTCCTATAATTCACCCCTCCACTTT. Translation: CASSSTGGTLSYNSPLHF.

CDR3 amino acids: CASSFPPGPNNEQFF. DNA for the CDR3: TGTGCCAGCAGTTTCCCCCCGGGACCAAATAATGAGCAGTTCTTC. This chain connects TRBV12-3 or TRBV12-4 to TRBJ2-1; D may match TRBD1 or TRBD2 (5 bases each). The CDR3 totals 15 residues. With 3 bases removed from V and 7 bases from J, the gap between germline ends came to 16 bases.

This chain uses TRBV18 with TRBJ2-2; TRBD1 agrees at 7 bases. J gave up 7 bases and V 3 bases, and 5 bases lay outside the gene matches. Germline V gives CDR1 KGHSH, CDR2 LQKENI. The CDR3 covers 14 residues. The CDR3 loop is CASSPGQYGGELFF. CDR3 nucleotides: TGTGCCAGCTCACCGGGACAGTATGGCGGGGAGCTGTTTTTT.

A note on this clonotype: Mismatch with germline at one junction end may stem from a read error. CDR3 coding DNA: TGTGTCAGCAGCCCCTCGGGACTATCCCACAATGAGCAGTTCTTC. Amino acid sequence: CVSSPSGLSHNEQFF. V gene TRBV7-9 combines with J gene TRBJ2-1; 7 nucleotides line up with TRBD2. CDR3 length equals 15 residues. From germline, CDR1 is SEHNR and CDR2 FQNEAQ (reference sequence).

This clonotype was seen more than once but under ten times. The V gene is TRBV6-2 or TRBV6-3, the J gene TRBJ2-7, with 8 positions matching TRBD2. CDR3 length: 19 amino acids. From germline, CDR1 is MNHEY and CDR2 SVGEGT. Germline trimming cut 5 bases from V and 0 bases from J; bases unmatched to any gene: 18. The CDR3 loop reads CASSPRRGGGYPLSYEQYF. The CDR3 DNA is TGTGCCAGCAGTCCTAGACGTGGCGGGGGGTACCCCCTCTCCTACGAGCAGTACTTC.

About this clonotype: This may stem from a read error, because a much larger clone lies one nucleotide away. The V and J genes are TRBV10-3 and TRBJ1-1, with D uncertain. CDR1 is ENHRY and CDR2 is SYGVKD in the germline V gene. The CDR3 has 17 residues. V was shortened by 0 bases and J by 1 base, with 15 bases between the two germline ends. The CDR3 reads CAISESSRGWGNTEAFF. In DNA, the CDR3 is TGTGCCATCAGTGAGTCGTCTCGTGGCTGGGGGAACACTGAAGCTTTCTTT.

The chain employs TRBV6-1 and TRBJ2-7; TRBD2 might be the D (5 bases). Germline CDR1 and CDR2: MNHNS and SASEGT. This CDR3 contains 13 residues. Trimming shortened V by 1 base and J by 6 bases, and 10 bases separated the two germline ends. The CDR3 nucleotides are TGTGCCAGCAGTGAAGAGCGAGGGTTCGAGCAGTACTTC. It encodes CASSEERGFEQYF.

This clonotype was seen a handful of times. This chain joins TRBV29-1 and TRBJ1-1; TRBD1 agrees at 9 bases. V shed 7 bases, J shed 2 bases, and the junction held 5 bases outside the gene matches. Germline loops: CDR1 SQVTM, CDR2 ANQGSEA. The CDR3 sequence is 13 residues long. CDR3 nucleotide sequence: TGCAGCGCCAGACAGGGGGAAAACACTGAAGCTTTCTTT. Protein: CSARQGENTEAFF.

The gene calls are TRBV12-3 or TRBV12-4 and TRBJ2-7, with a weak D call TRBD1 (5 bases). Between the trimmed V and J ends, which lost 7 bases and 3 bases, there was a span of 13 bases. The CDR3 contains 13 residues. In DNA, the CDR3 is TGTGCCAGCACCTCAAGGGGCAGCTACGAGCAGTACTTC. Its translation: CASTSRGSYEQYF.

This clonotype occurred many times. The chain carries TRBV7-2 and TRBJ2-1, with D possibly being TRBD1 (5 bases). The CDR3 has 15 amino acids. Trimming pared 1 base from V and 1 base from J, leaving 8 bases between. Germline V lookup: CDR1 SGHTA, CDR2 FQGNSA. CDR3 region: CASSLGQGSYNEQFF. CDR3 in DNA: TGTGCCAGCAGCTTAGGGCAGGGTTCCTACAATGAGCAGTTCTTC.

The chain has TRBV10-3 and TRBJ1-5; D is possibly TRBD1 (5 bases). Trimming removed 2 bases at V and 5 bases at J, with 19 bases between. Germline lookup yields CDR1 ENHRY and CDR2 SYGVKD. The length of the CDR3 is 17 residues. CDR3 DNA sequence: TGTGCCATCAGTGAGCAGGGTAAATGGGCCACCGATCAGCCCCAGCATTTT. It is translated as CAISEQGKWATDQPQHF.

The chain joins TRBV5-4 to TRBJ2-1, with 14 bases identical to TRBD2. The CDR3 runs to 16 residues. V shed 4 bases and J 3 bases; nucleotides not matched to a gene: 3. The germline V gene has CDR1 SGHNT and CDR2 YYREEE (reference sequence). The CDR3 region is CASSTGTSGSYNEQFF. In DNA, the CDR3 is TGTGCCAGCAGCACGGGGACTAGCGGGAGCTACAATGAGCAGTTCTTC.

This clonotype has more than one count but fewer than ten. The chain combines TRBV6-5 with TRBJ2-7; 9 nucleotides match TRBD1. This CDR3 region has 14 residues. V shed 4 bases, J shed 6 bases, and the junction held 7 bases outside the gene matches. The germline CDR1 and CDR2 sequences are MNHEY and SVGAGI. The CDR3: CASSLGTGSAEQYF. In DNA, the CDR3 is TGTGCCAGCAGTTTGGGGACAGGGTCGGCCGAGCAGTACTTC.

This clonotype was counted at least ten times. V is TRBV20-1 and J is TRBJ2-2, with 7 bases that match TRBD1. With V trimmed by 3 bases and J by 5 bases, 9 bases remained unmatched. The CDR3 consists of 15 residues. Germline CDR1 reads DFQATT; CDR2 reads SNEGSKA (reference sequence). The CDR3 coding sequence is TGCAGTGCTAGGGGACAGCACACACTTACCGGGGAGCTGTTTTTT. This codes for CSARGQHTLTGELFF.